This TCR beta chain was identified during a study of blood T cell repertoires in COVID-19 (dated by TCRdb to 2020 to 2021). The study in broad terms: Samples covering the acute and convalescent phases of COVID-19 were provided by collaborators in the United States, Italy and Spain. The dataset comprised deeply sampled blood TCRbeta repertoires from subjects exposed to, actively infected with, or recovered from COVID-19. The sample metadata nearly always contained a de-identified subject ID, COVID-19 status, age in years and sex. The samples were drawn from the first 160 participants of the ongoing ImmuneRACE study and from about 1,200 subjects provided by 6 global collaborators. The repertoires were made available in a free public database intended to serve as a resource for research on the immune response to SARS-CoV-2. The material from the prospective study consisted of cDNA or gDNA derived from T cells, B-cell-depleted T cells, or PBMCs. Where available, HLA class I and class II types were taken from metadata supplied by the sample provider and were not determined by assay-based typing.

V ends up 0 bases short and J 6 bases short, with an unmatched junction base count of 3. Including the terminal cysteine and phenylalanine, the CDR3 comprises 14 residues. Solely the CDR3 DNA is kept, with 42 bases framed from the first base. The germline V gene (reference sequence) gives CDR1 as LNHDA and CDR2 as SQIVND. TCRbeta CDR3 regions were amplified from genomic DNA using the immunoSEQ Assay, a bias-controlled multiplex PCR. Per the source publication's procedure: Nucleated cell counts per sample were estimated from amplification of reference gene primers within the assay. Sequence reads were collapsed and filtered to measure the absolute abundance of every unique TCRbeta CDR3 rearrangement. For each sample, productive Simpson clonality was calculated as the square root of Simpson's diversity index across productive rearrangements. Entries here come from immuneACCESS through TCRdb and include only in-frame sequences with V and J called. Some clones fail to appear in such tables; in the studies checked, an unresolved V gene covers under half of the shortfall, and the cause of the remainder is unknown. The DNA gave D and trimming, while V, J and clone size come from that table. Counted in this sample were approximately 150,000 clones; 70% to 90% of them appeared once. Around 2.7% of the sample rests with the top ten.

In Seattle, one collaborating source enrolled patients while the infection was active and tracked those patients longitudinally over the course of disease. Each collaborating institution followed its own protocols to collect whole blood in K2EDTA tubes. For TCRbeta analysis, collaborators shipped samples as frozen whole blood, isolated PBMCs, or DNA extracted from either of those sample types. The full study reports these points: Clinical and demographic metadata were provided uncurated, with the amount varying by source and participant.

This clone was detected once. Its antigen is unknown. No quality values exist for individual bases; no much larger clone is one base distant. This receptor was taken from a woman older than 75 with COVID-19, enrolled during active disease. Recombination joined TRBV19 with TRBJ1-2; 8 middle bases align to TRBD1. The sample was peripheral blood. The DNA sequence is as follows: TGTGCCAGTAGTATAGATGCGACAGGGGATGGCTACACCTTC. Translated, it reads CASSIDATGDGYTF.